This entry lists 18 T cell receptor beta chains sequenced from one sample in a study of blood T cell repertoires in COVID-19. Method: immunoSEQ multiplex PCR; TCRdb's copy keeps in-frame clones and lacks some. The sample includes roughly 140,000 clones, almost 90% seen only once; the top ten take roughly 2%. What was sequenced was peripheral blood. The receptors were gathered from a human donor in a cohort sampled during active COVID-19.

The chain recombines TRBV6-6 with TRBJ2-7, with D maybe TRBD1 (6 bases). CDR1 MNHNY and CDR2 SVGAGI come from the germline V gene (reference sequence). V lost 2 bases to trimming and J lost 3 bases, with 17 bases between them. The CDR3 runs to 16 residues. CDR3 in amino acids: CASSYSTHRARYEQYF. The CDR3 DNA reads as TGTGCCAGCAGTTACAGTACCCACAGGGCCCGCTACGAGCAGTACTTC.

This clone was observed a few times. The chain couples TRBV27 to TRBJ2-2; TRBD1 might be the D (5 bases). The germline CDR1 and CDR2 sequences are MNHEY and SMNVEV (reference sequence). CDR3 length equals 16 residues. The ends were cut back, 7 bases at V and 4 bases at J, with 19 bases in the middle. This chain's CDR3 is CASTHGAGLTTGELFF. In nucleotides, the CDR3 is TGTGCCAGCACCCATGGGGCAGGCCTTACCACCGGGGAGCTGTTTTTT.

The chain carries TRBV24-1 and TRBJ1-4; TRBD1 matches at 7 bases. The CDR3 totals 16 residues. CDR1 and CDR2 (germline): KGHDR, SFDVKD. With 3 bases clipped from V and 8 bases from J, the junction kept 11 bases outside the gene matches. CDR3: CATSDPTDRAGEKLFF. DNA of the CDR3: TGTGCCACCAGTGATCCAACAGACAGGGCAGGAGAAAAACTGTTTTTT.

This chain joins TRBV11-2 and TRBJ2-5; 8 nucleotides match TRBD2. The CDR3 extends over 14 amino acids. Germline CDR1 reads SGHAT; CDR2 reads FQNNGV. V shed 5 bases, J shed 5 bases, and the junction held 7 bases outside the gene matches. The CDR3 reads CASSSNGGAETQYF. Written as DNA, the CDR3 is TGTGCCAGCAGCAGTAACGGGGGGGCGGAGACCCAGTACTTC. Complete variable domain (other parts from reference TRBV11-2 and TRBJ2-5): EAGVAQSPRYKIIEKRQSVAFWCNPISGHATLYWYQQILGQGPKLLIQFQNNGVVDDSQLPKDRFSAERLKGVDSTLKIQPAKLEDSAVYLCASSSNGGAETQYFGPGTRLLVL.

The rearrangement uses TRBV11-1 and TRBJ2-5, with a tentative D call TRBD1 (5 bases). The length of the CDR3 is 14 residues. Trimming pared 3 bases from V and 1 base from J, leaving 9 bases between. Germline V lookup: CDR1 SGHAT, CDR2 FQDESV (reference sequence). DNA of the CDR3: TGTGCCAGCAGCTTCAGGGCTGTCCAAGAGACCCAGTACTTC. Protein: CASSFRAVQETQYF.

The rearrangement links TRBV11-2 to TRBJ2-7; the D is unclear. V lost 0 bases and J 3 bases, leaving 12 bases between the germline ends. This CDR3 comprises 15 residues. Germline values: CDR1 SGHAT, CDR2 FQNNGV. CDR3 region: CASSLELSERYEQYF. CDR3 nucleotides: TGTGCCAGCAGCTTAGAATTATCAGAACGCTACGAGCAGTACTTC.

DNA of the CDR3: TGTGCCAGCAGCCTAGGGACTAGCGGGAGATCGGATACGCAGTATTTT. Its protein product is CASSLGTSGRSDTQYF. This sequence joins TRBV11-3 and TRBJ2-3; 14 positions match TRBD2. J lost 6 bases, V lost 5 bases, and 7 bases had no gene match. This CDR3 contains 16 residues. The germline V gene encodes CDR1 SGHNT and CDR2 YENEEA.

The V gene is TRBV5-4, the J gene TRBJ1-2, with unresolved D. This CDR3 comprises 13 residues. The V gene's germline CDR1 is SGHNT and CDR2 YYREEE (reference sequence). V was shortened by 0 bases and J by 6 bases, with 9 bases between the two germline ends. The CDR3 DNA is TGTGCCAGCAGCTTGGCAGGATCAGATGGCTACACCTTC. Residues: CASSLAGSDGYTF.

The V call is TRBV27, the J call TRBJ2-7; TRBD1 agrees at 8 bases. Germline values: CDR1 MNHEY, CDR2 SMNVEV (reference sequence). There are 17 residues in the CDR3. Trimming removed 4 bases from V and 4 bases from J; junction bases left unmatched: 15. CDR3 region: CASSSNSFQGAPYEQYF. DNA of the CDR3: TGTGCCAGCAGTTCCAACTCGTTTCAGGGGGCCCCTTACGAGCAGTACTTC.

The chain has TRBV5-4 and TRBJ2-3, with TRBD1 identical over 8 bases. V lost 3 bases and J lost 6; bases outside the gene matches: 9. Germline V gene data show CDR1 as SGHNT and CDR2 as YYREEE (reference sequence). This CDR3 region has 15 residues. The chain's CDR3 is CASSSRQGQVDTQYF. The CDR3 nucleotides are TGTGCCAGCAGCTCAAGACAGGGGCAGGTTGATACGCAGTATTTT.

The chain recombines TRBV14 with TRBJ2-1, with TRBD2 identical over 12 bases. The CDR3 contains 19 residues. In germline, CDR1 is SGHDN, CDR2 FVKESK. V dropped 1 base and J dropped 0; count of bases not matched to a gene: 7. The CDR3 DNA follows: TGTGCCAGCAGCCAAGCAGACCTAGCGGGGGGGGGCTCCTACAATGAGCAGTTCTTC. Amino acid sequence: CASSQADLAGGGSYNEQFF.

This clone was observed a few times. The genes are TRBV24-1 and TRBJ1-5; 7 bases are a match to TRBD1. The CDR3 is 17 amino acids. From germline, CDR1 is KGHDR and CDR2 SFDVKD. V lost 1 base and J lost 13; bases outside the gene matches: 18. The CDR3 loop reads CATSDLFGDRTLRVQHF. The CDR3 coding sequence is TGTGCCACCAGTGATTTATTCGGGGACAGAACCCTAAGAGTTCAGCATTTT.

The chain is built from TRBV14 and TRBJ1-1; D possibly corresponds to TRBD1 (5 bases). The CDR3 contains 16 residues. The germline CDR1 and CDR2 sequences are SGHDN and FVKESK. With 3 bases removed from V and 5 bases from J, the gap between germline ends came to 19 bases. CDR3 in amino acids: CASSQGLVGRGTEAFF. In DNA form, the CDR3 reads TGTGCCAGCAGCCAGGGCCTGGTGGGGCGTGGAACTGAAGCTTTCTTT.

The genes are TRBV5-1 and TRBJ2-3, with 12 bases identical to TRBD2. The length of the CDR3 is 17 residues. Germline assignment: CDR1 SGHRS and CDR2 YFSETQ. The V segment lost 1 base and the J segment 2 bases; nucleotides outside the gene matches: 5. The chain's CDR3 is CASSLKLAGGDTDTQYF. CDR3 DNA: TGCGCCAGCAGCTTGAAACTAGCGGGGGGCGACACAGATACGCAGTATTTT.

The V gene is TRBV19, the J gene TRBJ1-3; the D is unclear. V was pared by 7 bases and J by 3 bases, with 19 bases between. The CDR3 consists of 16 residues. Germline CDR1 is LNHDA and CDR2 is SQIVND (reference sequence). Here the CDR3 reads CASKEEPPTIGNTIYF. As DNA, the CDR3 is TGTGCCAGTAAGGAGGAGCCACCAACAATTGGAAACACCATATATTTT. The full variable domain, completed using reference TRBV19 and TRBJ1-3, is DGGITQSPKYLFRKEGQNVTLSCEQNLNHDAMYWYRQDPGQGLRLIYYSQIVNDFQKGDIAEGYSVSREKKESFPLTVTSAQKNPTAFYLCASKEEPPTIGNTIYFGEGSWLTVV.

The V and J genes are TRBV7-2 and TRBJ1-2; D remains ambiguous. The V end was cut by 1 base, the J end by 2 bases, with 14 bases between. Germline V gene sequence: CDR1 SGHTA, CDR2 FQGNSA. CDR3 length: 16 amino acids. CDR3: CASSLDLAAGNYGYTF. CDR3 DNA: TGTGCCAGCAGCTTAGACCTTGCGGCTGGCAACTATGGCTACACCTTC. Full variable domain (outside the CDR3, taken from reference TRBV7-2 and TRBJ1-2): GAGVSQSPSNKVTEKGKDVELRCDPISGHTALYWYRQSLGQGLEFLIYFQGNSAPDKSGLPSDRFSAERTGGSVSTLTIQRTQQEDSAVYLCASSLDLAAGNYGYTFGSGTRLTVV.

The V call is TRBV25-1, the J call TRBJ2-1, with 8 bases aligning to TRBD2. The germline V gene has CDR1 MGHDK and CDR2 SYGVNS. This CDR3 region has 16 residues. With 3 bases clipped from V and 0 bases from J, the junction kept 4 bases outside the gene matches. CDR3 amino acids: CASSETSGSSYNEQFF. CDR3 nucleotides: TGTGCCAGCAGTGAGACCAGCGGGAGCTCCTACAATGAGCAGTTCTTC.

In nucleotides, the CDR3 is TGCGCCAGCAGCCAAGAAGTTACAGTTCCTAACCAGGACACCATATATTTT. Amino acid sequence: CASSQEVTVPNQDTIYF. J is TRBJ1-3 and V is TRBV4-3, with D unclear. Trimming removed 0 bases at V and 8 bases at J, with 20 bases between. The germline CDR1 and CDR2 sequences are LGHNA and YSLEER. This CDR3 has 17 residues.